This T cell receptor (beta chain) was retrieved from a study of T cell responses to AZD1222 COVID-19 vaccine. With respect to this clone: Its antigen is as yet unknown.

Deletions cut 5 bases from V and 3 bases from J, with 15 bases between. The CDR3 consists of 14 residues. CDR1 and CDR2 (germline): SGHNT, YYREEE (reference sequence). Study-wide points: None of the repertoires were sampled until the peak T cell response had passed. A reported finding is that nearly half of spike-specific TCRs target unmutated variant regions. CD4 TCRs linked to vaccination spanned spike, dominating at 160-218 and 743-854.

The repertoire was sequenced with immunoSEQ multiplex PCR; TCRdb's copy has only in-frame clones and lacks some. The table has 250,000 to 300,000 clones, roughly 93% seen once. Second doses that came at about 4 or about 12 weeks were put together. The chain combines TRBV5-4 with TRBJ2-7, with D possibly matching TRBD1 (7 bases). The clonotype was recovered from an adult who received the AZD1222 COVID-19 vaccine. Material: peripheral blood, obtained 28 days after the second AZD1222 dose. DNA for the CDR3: TGTGCCAGCAGTCTTGGAGGGGGCAGCTACGAGCAGTACTTC. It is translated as CASSLGGGSYEQYF. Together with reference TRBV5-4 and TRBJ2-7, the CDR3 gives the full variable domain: ETGVTQSPTHLIKTRGQQVTLRCSSQSGHNTVSWYQQALGQGPQFIFQYYREEENGRGNFPPRFSGLQFPNYSSELNVNALELDDSALYLCASSLGGGSYEQYFGPGTRLTVT.